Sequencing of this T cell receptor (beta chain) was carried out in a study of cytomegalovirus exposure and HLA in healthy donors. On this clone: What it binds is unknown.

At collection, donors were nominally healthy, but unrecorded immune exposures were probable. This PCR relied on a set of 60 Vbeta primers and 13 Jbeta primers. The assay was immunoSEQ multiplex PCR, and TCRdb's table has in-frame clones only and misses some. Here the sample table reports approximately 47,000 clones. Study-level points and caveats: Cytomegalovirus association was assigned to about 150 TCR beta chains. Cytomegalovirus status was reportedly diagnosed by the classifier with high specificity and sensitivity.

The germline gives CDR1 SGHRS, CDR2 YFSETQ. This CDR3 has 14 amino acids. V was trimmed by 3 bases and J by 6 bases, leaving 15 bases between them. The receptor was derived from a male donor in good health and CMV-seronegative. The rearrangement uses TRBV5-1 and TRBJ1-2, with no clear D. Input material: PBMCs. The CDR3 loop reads CASSSQEGGNGYTF. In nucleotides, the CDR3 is TGCGCCAGCAGCTCGCAGGAGGGAGGCAATGGCTACACCTTC.